This T cell receptor (beta chain) was observed in a study of T cells in Graves' hyperthyroidism and ophthalmopathy. Study-level findings and limits: Prediction of ophthalmopathy progression came a median around 6 months pre-onset.

This CDR3 contains 14 residues. Trimming left V 3 bases short and J 3 bases short, with 12 bases between. Amplified regions were TCR beta CDR3 sequences from RNA transcripts. HTBI primers were used for first-round RT-PCR of the TCR CDR3. Via MiXCR, TCRdb re-called the multiplex PCR reads, giving one row per CDR3 protein. The sample has fewer than 250,000 distinct CDR3 sequences; around 25% are singletons. This clonotype was observed at least ten times. The antigen is not known. Ophthalmopathy cases scored 3 or more on the Clinical Activity Score and 4 or more on NOSPECS grade, with duration below 3 months.

This rearrangement joins TRBV12-3 or TRBV12-4 to TRBJ2-7; the D gene could be TRBD1 or TRBD2 (5 bases each). Specimen: blood. The receptor was derived from a woman in her thirties or forties with Graves' ophthalmopathy. The CDR3 here is CASSFRGQGYEQYF. Written as DNA, the CDR3 is TGTGCCAGCAGTTTTCGGGGCCAGGGCTACGAGCAGTACTTC.